Listed here are 2 T cell receptor beta chains from one sample, sequenced in a study of cytomegalovirus exposure and HLA in healthy donors. Method: immunoSEQ multiplex PCR; TCRdb's copy keeps in-frame clones and lacks some. Of some 130,000 clones in the sample, roughly 87% were seen once. The sample consisted of PBMCs. Source of these receptors: a young woman in good health and CMV-seronegative.

This clone was found once. The rearrangement links TRBV10-3 to TRBJ1-5; the D gene is possibly TRBD1 (5 bases). Germline lookup yields CDR1 ENHRY and CDR2 SYGVKD. The CDR3 covers 13 residues. Trimming left V 8 bases short and J 5 bases short, with 13 bases between. CDR3: CAIGALSDQPQHF. The CDR3 DNA follows: TGTGCCATCGGGGCACTTTCAGATCAGCCCCAGCATTTT.

This clone was detected once. V and J are TRBV5-6 and TRBJ1-2; D perhaps matches TRBD1 (6 bases). The CDR3 is made up of 11 amino acids. The germline V gene encodes CDR1 SGHDT and CDR2 YYEEEE. The germline V and J ends were trimmed by 4 bases and 8 bases, with 9 bases remaining between them. In DNA, the CDR3 is TGTGCCAGCAGCGTGACAGGAGGCTACACCTTC. Its translation: CASSVTGGYTF.